This T cell receptor beta chain was documented in a study of T cell changes during pregnancy in multiple sclerosis. The CDR3 runs to 16 residues. Germline V lookup: CDR1 MNHEY, CDR2 SMNVEV (reference sequence). V dropped 6 bases and J dropped 4 bases, with 21 bases sitting between them. Using immunoSEQ multiplex PCR, the repertoire was profiled, and TCRdb retains in-frame clones only, with some absent. The profile shows tens of thousands of clones, almost 95% of them singletons. Sequenced material: CD4+ T cells from peripheral blood mononuclear cells, taken in the third trimester of pregnancy. The sequence was collected from a female donor with multiple sclerosis, enrolled in a pregnancy study. This rearrangement joins TRBV27 to TRBJ2-5, with a tentative D call TRBD1 (5 bases). DNA for the CDR3: TGTGCCAGCAGCAACCGACAGCTCCCGGTTACAGAGACCCAGTACTTC. As protein: CASSNRQLPVTETQYF.